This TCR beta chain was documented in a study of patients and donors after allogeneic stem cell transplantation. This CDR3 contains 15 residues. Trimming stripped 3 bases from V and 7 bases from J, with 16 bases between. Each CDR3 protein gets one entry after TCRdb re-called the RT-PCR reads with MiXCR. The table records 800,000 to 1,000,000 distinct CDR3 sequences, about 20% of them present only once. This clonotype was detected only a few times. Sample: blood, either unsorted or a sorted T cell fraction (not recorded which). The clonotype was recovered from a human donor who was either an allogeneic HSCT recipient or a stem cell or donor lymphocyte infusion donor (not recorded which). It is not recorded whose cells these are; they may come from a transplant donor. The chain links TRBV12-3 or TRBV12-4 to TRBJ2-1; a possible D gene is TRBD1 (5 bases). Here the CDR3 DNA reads TGTGCCAGCAGTTTTTATCCCCGGTGGACAAATGAGCAGTTCTTC. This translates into CASSFYPRWTNEQFF.